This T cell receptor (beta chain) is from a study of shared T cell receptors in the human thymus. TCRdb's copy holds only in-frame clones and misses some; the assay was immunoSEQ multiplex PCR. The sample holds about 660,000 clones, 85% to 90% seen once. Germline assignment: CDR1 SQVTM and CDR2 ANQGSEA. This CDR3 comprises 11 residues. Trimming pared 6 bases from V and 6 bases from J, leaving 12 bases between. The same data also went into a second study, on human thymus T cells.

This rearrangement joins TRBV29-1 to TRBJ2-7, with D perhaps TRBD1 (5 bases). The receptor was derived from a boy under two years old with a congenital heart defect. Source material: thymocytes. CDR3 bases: TGCAGCGTGGCCGTTAGGGGCGAGCAGTACTTC. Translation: CSVAVRGEQYF.